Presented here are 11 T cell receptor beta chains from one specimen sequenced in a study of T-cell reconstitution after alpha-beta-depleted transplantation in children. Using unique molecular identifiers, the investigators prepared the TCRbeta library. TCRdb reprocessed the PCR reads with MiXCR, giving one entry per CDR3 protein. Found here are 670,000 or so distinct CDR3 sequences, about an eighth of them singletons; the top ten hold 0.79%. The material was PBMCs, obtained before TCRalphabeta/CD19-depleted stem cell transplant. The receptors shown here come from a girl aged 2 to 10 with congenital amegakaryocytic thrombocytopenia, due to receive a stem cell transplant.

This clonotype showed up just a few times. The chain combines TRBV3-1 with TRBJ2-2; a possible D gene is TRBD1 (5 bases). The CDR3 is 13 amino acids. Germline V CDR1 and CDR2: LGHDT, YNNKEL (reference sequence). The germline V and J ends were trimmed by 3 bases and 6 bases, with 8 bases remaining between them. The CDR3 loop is CASSQQGSGELFF. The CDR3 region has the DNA TGTGCCAGCAGCCAGCAGGGCTCCGGGGAGCTGTTTTTT.

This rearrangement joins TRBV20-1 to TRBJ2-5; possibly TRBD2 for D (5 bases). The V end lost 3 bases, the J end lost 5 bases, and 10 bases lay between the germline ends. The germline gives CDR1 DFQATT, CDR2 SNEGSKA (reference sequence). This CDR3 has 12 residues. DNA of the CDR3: TGCAGTGCTAGGTTACTAGACGAGACCCAGTACTTC. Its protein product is CSARLLDETQYF.

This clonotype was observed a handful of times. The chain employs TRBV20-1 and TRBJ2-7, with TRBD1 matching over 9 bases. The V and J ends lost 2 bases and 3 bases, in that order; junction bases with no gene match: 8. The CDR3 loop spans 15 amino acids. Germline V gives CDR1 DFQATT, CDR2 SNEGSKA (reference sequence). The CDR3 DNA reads TGCAGTGCTAGAAACCGGGACAGGGATTACTACGAGCAGTACTTC. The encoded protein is CSARNRDRDYYEQYF.

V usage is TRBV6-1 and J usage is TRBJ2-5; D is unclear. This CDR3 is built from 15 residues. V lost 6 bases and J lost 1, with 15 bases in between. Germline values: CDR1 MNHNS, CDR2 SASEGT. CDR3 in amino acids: CASRNLRLGQETQYF. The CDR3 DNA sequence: TGTGCCAGCAGGAACCTCCGACTGGGCCAAGAGACCCAGTACTTC.

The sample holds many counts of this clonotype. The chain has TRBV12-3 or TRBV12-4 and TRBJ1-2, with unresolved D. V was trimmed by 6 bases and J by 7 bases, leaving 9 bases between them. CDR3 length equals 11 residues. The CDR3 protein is CASSHRFGYTF. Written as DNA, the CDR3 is TGTGCCAGCAGCCACCGGTTTGGCTACACCTTC.

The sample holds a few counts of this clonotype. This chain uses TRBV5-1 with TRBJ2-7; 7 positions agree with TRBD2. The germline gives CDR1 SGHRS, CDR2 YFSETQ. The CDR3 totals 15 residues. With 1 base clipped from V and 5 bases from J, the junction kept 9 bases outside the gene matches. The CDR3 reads CASSLRHPGGDEQYF. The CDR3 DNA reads TGCGCCAGCAGCTTGAGGCACCCGGGAGGCGACGAGCAGTACTTC.

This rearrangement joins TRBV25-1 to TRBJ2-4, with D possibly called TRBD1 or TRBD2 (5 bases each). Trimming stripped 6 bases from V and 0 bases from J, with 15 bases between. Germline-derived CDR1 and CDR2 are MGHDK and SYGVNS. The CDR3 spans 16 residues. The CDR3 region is CASSLRDGVAKNIQYF. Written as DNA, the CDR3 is TGTGCCAGCAGCCTTCGGGACGGTGTAGCCAAAAACATTCAGTACTTC.

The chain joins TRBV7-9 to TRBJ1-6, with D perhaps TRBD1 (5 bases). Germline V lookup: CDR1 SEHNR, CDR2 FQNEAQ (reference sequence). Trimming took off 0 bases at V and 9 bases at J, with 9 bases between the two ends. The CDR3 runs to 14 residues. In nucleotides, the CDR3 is TGTGCCAGCAGCTTAGCGCTCGGGGGTTCACCCCTCCACTTT. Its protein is CASSLALGGSPLHF.

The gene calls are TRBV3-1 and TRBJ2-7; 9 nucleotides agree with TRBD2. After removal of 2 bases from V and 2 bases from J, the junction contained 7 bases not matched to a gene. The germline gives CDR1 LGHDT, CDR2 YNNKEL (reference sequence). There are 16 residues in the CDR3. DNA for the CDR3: TGTGCCAGCAGCCAAATGGTACTAGCGGGTCCCTACGAGCAGTACTTC. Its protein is CASSQMVLAGPYEQYF.

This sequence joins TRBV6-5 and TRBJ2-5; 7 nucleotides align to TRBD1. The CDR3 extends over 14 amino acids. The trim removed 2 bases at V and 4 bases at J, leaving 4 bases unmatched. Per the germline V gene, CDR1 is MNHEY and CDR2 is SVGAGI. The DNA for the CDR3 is TGTGCCAGCAGTTACGGGCGACAGGGAGAGACCCAGTACTTC. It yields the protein CASSYGRQGETQYF.

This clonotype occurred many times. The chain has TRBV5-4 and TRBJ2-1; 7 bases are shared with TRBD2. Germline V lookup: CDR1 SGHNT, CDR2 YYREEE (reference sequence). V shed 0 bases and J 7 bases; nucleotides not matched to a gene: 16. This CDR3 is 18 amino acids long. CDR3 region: CASSLAETAGITRNEQFF. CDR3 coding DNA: TGTGCCAGCAGCTTGGCAGAGACAGCGGGAATCACGCGAAATGAGCAGTTCTTC.